One sample yielded the 10 T cell receptor beta chains listed below, sequenced in a study of blood T cell repertoires in COVID-19. Profiled with immunoSEQ multiplex PCR; TCRdb holds only in-frame clones, not every one. The sample includes 200,000 to 250,000 clones, around 90% of them seen just once. The sample consisted of peripheral blood. The origin of the receptors is a woman aged 18-29 years who had recovered from COVID-19.

This clone was recorded a few times. The rearrangement joins TRBV7-9 to TRBJ1-1; 8 bases map to TRBD1. The length of the CDR3 is 12 residues. V lost 4 bases to trimming and J lost 10 bases; unmatched junction nucleotides: 5. Germline V gene lookup returns CDR1 SEHNR and CDR2 FQNEAQ (reference sequence). This CDR3 reads CASSSNDRGAFF. Written as DNA, the CDR3 is TGTGCCAGCAGCTCCAACGACAGGGGAGCTTTCTTT.

This chain uses TRBV4-1 with TRBJ2-5; the D gene is possibly TRBD1 (6 bases). Germline lookup yields CDR1 MGHRA and CDR2 YSYEKL. The ends were cut back, 3 bases at V and 1 base at J, with 12 bases in the middle. The CDR3 sequence is 15 residues long. CDR3 nucleotide sequence: TGCGCCAGCAGCCAGGTTACAGGGATCCAAGAGACCCAGTACTTC. Its translation: CASSQVTGIQETQYF.

V usage is TRBV4-1 and J usage is TRBJ2-4; 12 positions agree with TRBD2. The ends lost 0 bases at V and 7 bases at J; junction bases unmatched: 10. The CDR3 extends over 18 amino acids. Germline lookup yields CDR1 MGHRA and CDR2 YSYEKL. The CDR3: CASSQEPGLAGAANIQYF. The CDR3 coding sequence is TGCGCCAGCAGCCAAGAGCCGGGACTAGCGGGCGCCGCCAACATTCAGTACTTC.

The chain employs TRBV6-4 and TRBJ1-1, with D maybe TRBD1 (5 bases). The V end lost 5 bases, the J end lost 0 bases, and 10 bases lay between the germline ends. Germline CDR1 is MRHNA and CDR2 is SNTAGT. The CDR3 loop spans 14 amino acids. The DNA of the CDR3 is TGTGCCAGCAGTCCGGACATGATGAACACTGAAGCTTTCTTT. It translates to CASSPDMMNTEAFF.

This clone was recorded once. The V gene is TRBV6-5, the J gene TRBJ1-4, with D perhaps matching TRBD1 (6 bases). This CDR3 contains 15 residues. Germline lookup yields CDR1 MNHEY and CDR2 SVGAGI. Trimming took 7 bases from V and 8 from J, leaving 20 bases between them. CDR3 in DNA: TGTGCCAGCACCCAGGGGACGGTCCTTGACGAAAAACTGTTTTTT. Translating it yields CASTQGTVLDEKLFF.

This clone was counted only a few times. The chain couples TRBV25-1 to TRBJ2-7; 8 bases align to TRBD1. CDR1 is MGHDK, CDR2 SYGVNS, per germline. With 5 bases clipped from V and 4 bases from J, the junction kept 10 bases outside the gene matches. The CDR3 loop spans 15 amino acids. The CDR3 reads CASSSTGDRKYEQYF. CDR3 bases: TGTGCCAGCAGTTCGACTGGGGACAGGAAATACGAGCAGTACTTC.

Only a few counts were recorded for this clone. V usage is TRBV7-9 and J usage is TRBJ2-7; D might be TRBD2 (6 bases). This CDR3 has 12 amino acids. Trimming shortened V by 5 bases and J by 4 bases, and 9 bases separated the two germline ends. CDR1 SEHNR and CDR2 FQNEAQ come from the germline V gene (reference sequence). The CDR3 spells CASSPLAYEQYF. CDR3 bases: TGTGCCAGCAGCCCACTAGCTTACGAGCAGTACTTC. The full variable domain, completed using reference TRBV7-9 and TRBJ2-7, is DTGVSQNPRHKITKRGQNVTFRCDPISEHNRLYWYRQTLGQGPEFLTYFQNEAQLEKSRLLSDRFSAERPKGSFSTLEIQRTEQGDSAMYLCASSPLAYEQYFGPGTRLTVT.

This clone was counted a single time. The chain couples TRBV5-6 to TRBJ2-7, with TRBD2 identical over 10 bases. Germline V gene sequence: CDR1 SGHDT, CDR2 YYEEEE. The CDR3 sequence is 15 residues long. The V gene end was trimmed by 4 bases and the J gene end by 5 bases; junction bases not matched to a gene: 9. The DNA of the CDR3 is TGTGCCAGCAGCAGCACCCTAGCGGGGGACCACGAGCAGTACTTC. Amino acids: CASSSTLAGDHEQYF.

The genes are TRBV4-2 and TRBJ2-5; 7 nucleotides align to TRBD1. V shed 0 bases and J 0 bases; nucleotides not matched to a gene: 13. Looked up from germline, CDR1 is LGHNA and CDR2 is YNFKEQ. CDR3 length: 19 amino acids. Here the CDR3 reads CASSQDRPNWDSNQETQYF. CDR3 in DNA: TGTGCCAGCAGCCAAGATCGGCCGAATTGGGACAGCAACCAAGAGACCCAGTACTTC.

V and J are TRBV29-1 and TRBJ2-3, with 12 bases aligning to TRBD2. Unmatched junction bases numbered 8, after V lost 8 bases and J lost 5 bases. The CDR3 consists of 14 residues. Germline V gives CDR1 SQVTM, CDR2 ANQGSEA. The CDR3 sequence is CSLRLAGEEDTQYF. In DNA, the CDR3 is TGCAGCCTCCGACTAGCGGGAGAGGAAGATACGCAGTATTTT.